These 24 T cell receptor beta chains were all obtained from the same sample, sequenced in a study of graft-versus-host responses after intestinal transplantation. Here immunoSEQ multiplex PCR was the method, and the copy in TCRdb shows in-frame clones only, minus some. The sample has about 12,000 clones; around 85% are singletons. The input for sequencing was PBMCs, taken approximately 320 days after intestinal transplant. The receptors here all came from a human patient who received an intestinal transplant, so some T cells may come from the graft donor.

CDR3: CAWSGGGGLGEKLFF. The CDR3 nucleotides are TGTGCCTGGAGTGGCGGAGGGGGGCTCGGTGAAAAACTGTTTTTT. The gene calls are TRBV30 and TRBJ1-4; D is possibly TRBD1 (6 bases). Germline V CDR1 and CDR2: GTSNPN, SVGIG (reference sequence). The V and J ends lost 1 base and 7 bases respectively, with 16 bases between them. The CDR3 runs to 15 residues.

V and J are TRBV27 and TRBJ2-1; TRBD2 agrees at 14 bases. This CDR3 has 18 amino acids. V gave up 2 bases and J gave up 9 bases; unmatched junction bases: 12. CDR1 MNHEY and CDR2 SMNVEV come from the germline V gene (reference sequence). The CDR3 nucleotides are TGTGCCAGCAGTTTACCCCCTACACGGACTAGCGGGAGGTCTGAGCAGTTCTTC. As protein: CASSLPPTRTSGRSEQFF.

This clone was found a few times. This sequence joins TRBV25-1 and TRBJ2-5, with TRBD1 matching 8 bases. V shed 6 bases and J 2 bases; nucleotides not matched to a gene: 2. The CDR3 runs to 13 residues. The germline V gene encodes CDR1 MGHDK and CDR2 SYGVNS. The CDR3 DNA sequence: TGTGCCAGCAGCCGACAGGGGCAAGAGACCCAGTACTTC. It specifies CASSRQGQETQYF.

The gene calls are TRBV4-1 and TRBJ1-4; D is perhaps TRBD1 (6 bases). Trimming pared 1 base from V and 7 bases from J, leaving 19 bases between. Germline V lookup: CDR1 MGHRA, CDR2 YSYEKL. The CDR3 loop spans 17 amino acids. CDR3 loop: CASSQVRTGPSGEKLFF. The CDR3 nucleotides read TGCGCCAGCAGCCAAGTTCGAACAGGGCCTTCGGGTGAAAAACTGTTTTTT.

The J gene is TRBJ2-2, the V gene TRBV21-1; TRBD2 is taken as the D call from the table, unchecked against the DNA. TRBV21-1 is given as a pseudogene. CDR3 length: 14 residues. This CDR3 is CASSKGQTSGELFF. DNA for the CDR3: TGTGCCAGCAGCAAAGGACAAACTAGCGGGGAGCTGTTTTTT.

This clone was counted once. This chain joins TRBV5-1 and TRBJ2-3, with D possibly TRBD1 on 6 matching bases. Trimming shortened V by 4 bases and J by 0 bases, and 12 bases separated the two germline ends. The CDR3 covers 15 residues. Looked up from germline, CDR1 is SGHRS and CDR2 is YFSETQ. The DNA for the CDR3 is TGCGCCAGCAGCCCCGGAGGACAGAGCACAGATACGCAGTATTTT. It yields the protein CASSPGGQSTDTQYF.

The chain recombines TRBV15 with TRBJ1-3; TRBD1 agrees at 8 bases. Germline loops: CDR1 LNHNV, CDR2 YYDKDF (reference sequence). V trimming: 5 bases; J trimming: 7 bases; junction bases outside the gene matches: 4. CDR3 length equals 13 residues. The CDR3 protein is CATSQTGVNTIYF. The DNA for the CDR3 is TGTGCCACCAGCCAGACAGGGGTGAACACCATATATTTT.

The chain carries TRBV4-1 and TRBJ2-7; a weak D match, TRBD2 (5 bases). Germline values: CDR1 MGHRA, CDR2 YSYEKL. Trimming stripped 1 base from V and 7 bases from J, with 20 bases between. This CDR3 is 16 amino acids long. CDR3 in amino acids: CASSQVALDFRLEQYF. CDR3 nucleotide sequence: TGCGCCAGCAGCCAAGTTGCCCTCGATTTCCGACTAGAGCAGTACTTC.

This clone was observed a few times. The chain combines TRBV7-2 with TRBJ1-5; D gene ambiguous. There are 16 residues in the CDR3. Between the trimmed V and J ends, which lost 0 bases and 2 bases, there was a span of 11 bases. Germline V gene lookup returns CDR1 SGHTA and CDR2 FQGNSA. The CDR3 DNA is TGTGCCAGCAGCTTAGCGCTGGGAAGGGGCAATCAGCCCCAGCATTTT. Translating it yields CASSLALGRGNQPQHF.

The table lists this clone with a count of one. The chain combines TRBV6-6 with TRBJ2-7; TRBD2 matches 14 bases. With V trimmed by 6 bases and J by 6 bases, 7 bases remained unmatched. This CDR3 has 15 amino acids. Germline V lookup: CDR1 MNHNY, CDR2 SVGAGI (reference sequence). The CDR3 nucleotides read TGTGCCAGCAGCCGCACCGGGACTAGCGGGAGCGAGCAGTACTTC. It yields the protein CASSRTGTSGSEQYF.

The chain couples TRBV2 to TRBJ2-3, with 11 positions matching TRBD2. Trimming at V came to 7 bases and at J to 0 bases, leaving 3 bases not matched to a gene. The CDR3 runs 15 residues. CDR1 SNHLY and CDR2 FYNNEI come from the germline V gene. The CDR3 nucleotides read TGTGCCAGCATAGCGGGAGGGCTGAGCACAGATACGCAGTATTTT. As protein: CASIAGGLSTDTQYF.

This chain links TRBV7-3 with TRBJ2-3; D is undetermined. Germline loops: CDR1 SGHTA, CDR2 FQGTGA. The CDR3 has 14 amino acids. The germline V and J ends were trimmed by 4 bases and 1 base, with 9 bases remaining between them. The CDR3 here is CASSSSVGTDTQYF. CDR3 sequence (DNA): TGTGCCAGCAGCTCAAGTGTCGGCACAGATACGCAGTATTTT.

The J gene is TRBJ1-4, the V gene TRBV27, with a tentative D call TRBD1 (5 bases). Trimming removed 3 bases at V and 2 bases at J, with 7 bases between. CDR1 is MNHEY and CDR2 is SMNVEV in the germline V gene (reference sequence). This CDR3 is built from 14 residues. The CDR3 DNA sequence: TGTGCCAGCAGTTTTCAGGGTACTAATGAAAAACTGTTTTTT. Residues: CASSFQGTNEKLFF.

The rearrangement joins TRBV7-2 to TRBJ2-5; D gene uncertain. CDR1 is SGHTA, CDR2 FQGNSA, per germline. The CDR3 length is 10 residues. Deletions cut 5 bases from V and 6 bases from J, with 4 bases between. DNA for the CDR3: TGTGCCAGCAGCCGTCAGACCCAGTACTTC. This sequence encodes CASSRQTQYF.

This chain connects TRBV6-1 to TRBJ2-7; D might be TRBD1 or TRBD2, each matching 5 bases. The CDR3 sequence is 15 residues long. V lost 5 bases, J lost 2 bases, and 16 bases lay in between. The germline gives CDR1 MNHNS, CDR2 SASEGT. The CDR3 protein is CASSFTGTETYEQYF. CDR3 sequence (DNA): TGTGCCAGCAGTTTCACCGGGACGGAGACCTACGAGCAGTACTTC.

The chain recombines TRBV18 with TRBJ1-5, with 9 bases fitting TRBD1. The trim removed 2 bases at V and 4 bases at J, leaving 6 bases unmatched. Germline CDR1 is KGHSH and CDR2 is LQKENI. The CDR3 is 16 residues long. DNA of the CDR3: TGTGCCAGCTCACCAGTCTCGGGACAGGGAAATCAGCCCCAGCATTTT. It translates to CASSPVSGQGNQPQHF.

This chain links TRBV7-9 with TRBJ2-3; the D gene is possibly TRBD2 (5 bases). The germline V gene encodes CDR1 SEHNR and CDR2 FQNEAQ (reference sequence). The length of the CDR3 is 14 residues. V lost 7 bases, J lost 4 bases, and 15 bases lay in between. The CDR3 sequence: CASTYQQAADTQYF. In nucleotides, the CDR3 is TGTGCCAGCACCTACCAACAAGCGGCAGATACGCAGTATTTT.

This clone was observed once. This rearrangement joins TRBV9 to TRBJ2-1, with a tentative D call TRBD2 (6 bases). V was shortened by 2 bases and J by 0 bases, with 6 bases between the two germline ends. Germline CDR1 and CDR2: SGDLS and YYNGEE. The CDR3 spans 14 residues. The CDR3 is CASSVGSSYNEQFF. The CDR3 coding sequence is TGTGCCAGCAGCGTCGGGAGCTCCTACAATGAGCAGTTCTTC. Full variable domain (remainder filled in from reference TRBV9 and TRBJ2-1): DSGVTQTPKHLITATGQRVTLRCSPRSGDLSVYWYQQSLDQGLQFLIQYYNGEERAKGNILERFSAQQFPDLHSELNLSSLELGDSALYFCASSVGSSYNEQFFGPGTRLTVL.

About this clone itself: Other DNA sequences of this sample code for an identical CDR3. CDR3 nucleotides: TGTGCCAGCAGTGGGACAGGTAATCAGCCCCAGCATTTT. It codes for CASSGTGNQPQHF. The chain carries TRBV28 and TRBJ1-5; TRBD1 matches 8 bases. The germline V gene encodes CDR1 MDHEN and CDR2 SYDVKM. The CDR3 runs 13 residues. V dropped 5 bases and J dropped 4; count of bases not matched to a gene: 1.

The chain is built from TRBV6-5 and TRBJ2-1; TRBD1 matches at 9 bases. CDR3 length equals 15 residues. In germline, CDR1 is MNHEY, CDR2 SVGAGI. With 0 bases clipped from V and 8 bases from J, the junction kept 5 bases outside the gene matches. The CDR3 nucleotides read TGTGCCAGCAGTTACTCGATTGGGACAGGGCATGAGCAGTTCTTC. As protein: CASSYSIGTGHEQFF.

This clone was observed a single time. The chain has TRBV5-5 and TRBJ1-6; 8 bases are a match to TRBD1. The V gene end was trimmed by 8 bases and the J gene end by 7 bases; junction bases not matched to a gene: 11. Germline CDR1 reads SGHKS; CDR2 reads YYEKEE (reference sequence). This CDR3 is 15 amino acids long. The chain's CDR3 is CASRYQDRVNSPLHF. The CDR3 region has the DNA TGTGCCAGTAGGTACCAGGACAGGGTGAATTCACCCCTCCACTTT.

The chain has TRBV6-6 and TRBJ2-4; 8 bases line up with TRBD1. Trimming took 9 bases from V and 6 from J; bases not matched to a gene: 7. Germline CDR1 reads MNHNY; CDR2 reads SVGAGI (reference sequence). This CDR3 spans 13 amino acids. For the CDR3, the DNA is TGTGCCAGTTCGAACAGGGGGAGAAACATTCAGTACTTC. Its translation is CASSNRGRNIQYF.

The sample holds a few counts of this clone. The V gene is TRBV19, the J gene TRBJ2-1; 9 nucleotides agree with TRBD2. Germline V gene lookup returns CDR1 LNHDA and CDR2 SQIVND (reference sequence). The V and J ends lost 3 bases and 3 bases, in that order; junction bases with no gene match: 3. The CDR3 sequence is 15 residues long. The CDR3 nucleotides are TGTGCCAGTAGTATTAAAGCGGGAGGCTACAATGAGCAGTTCTTC. This gives the protein CASSIKAGGYNEQFF.

This clone was seen only a few times. The CDR3, as DNA: TGTGCCAGCAGCGTCGACGGCCATCAGCCCCAGCATTTT. Protein: CASSVDGHQPQHF. V and J are TRBV9 and TRBJ1-5; D remains unclear. The CDR3 consists of 13 residues. The V end lost 2 bases, the J end lost 5 bases, and 8 bases lay between the germline ends. Germline V gene sequence: CDR1 SGDLS, CDR2 YYNGEE.